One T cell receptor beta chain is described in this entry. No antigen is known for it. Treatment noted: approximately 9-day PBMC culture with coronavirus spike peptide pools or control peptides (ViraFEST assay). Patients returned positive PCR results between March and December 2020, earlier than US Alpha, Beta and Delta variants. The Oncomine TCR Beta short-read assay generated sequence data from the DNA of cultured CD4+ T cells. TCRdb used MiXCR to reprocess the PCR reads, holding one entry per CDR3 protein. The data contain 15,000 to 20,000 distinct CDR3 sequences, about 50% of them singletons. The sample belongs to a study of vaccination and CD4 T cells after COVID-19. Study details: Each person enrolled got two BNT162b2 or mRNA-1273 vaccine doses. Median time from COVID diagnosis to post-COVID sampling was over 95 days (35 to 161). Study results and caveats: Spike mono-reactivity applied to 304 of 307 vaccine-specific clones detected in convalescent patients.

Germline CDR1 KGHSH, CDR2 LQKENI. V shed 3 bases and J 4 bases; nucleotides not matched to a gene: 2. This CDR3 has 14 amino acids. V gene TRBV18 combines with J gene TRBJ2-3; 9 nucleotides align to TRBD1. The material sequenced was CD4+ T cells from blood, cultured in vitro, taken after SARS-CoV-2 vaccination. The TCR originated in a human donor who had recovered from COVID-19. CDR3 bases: TGTGCCAGCTCACCGGGACAGGGCGCAGATACGCAGTATTTT. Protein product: CASSPGQGADTQYF.